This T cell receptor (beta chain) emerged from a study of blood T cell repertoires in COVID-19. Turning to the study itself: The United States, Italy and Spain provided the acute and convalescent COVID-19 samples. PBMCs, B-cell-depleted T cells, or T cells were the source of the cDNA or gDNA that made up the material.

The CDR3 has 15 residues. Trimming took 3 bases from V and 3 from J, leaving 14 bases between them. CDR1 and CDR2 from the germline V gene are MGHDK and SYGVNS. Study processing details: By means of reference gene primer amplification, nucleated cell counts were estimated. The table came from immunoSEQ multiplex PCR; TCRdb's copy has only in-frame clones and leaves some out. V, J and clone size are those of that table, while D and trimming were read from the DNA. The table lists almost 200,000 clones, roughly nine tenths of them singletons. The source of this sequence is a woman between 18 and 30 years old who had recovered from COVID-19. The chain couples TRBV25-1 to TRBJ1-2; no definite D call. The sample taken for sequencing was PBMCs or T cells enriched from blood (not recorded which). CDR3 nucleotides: TGTGCCAGCAGTGAGGGAGGACGGACCGACTATGGCTACACCTTC. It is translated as CASSEGGRTDYGYTF.